These 27 T cell receptor beta chains came from one sample sequenced in a study of blood T cell repertoires in COVID-19. Some clones are missing from TCRdb's copy, which holds only in-frame ones; the method was immunoSEQ multiplex PCR. The profile shows 200,000 or so clones, around 84% of them singletons. Sequencing used peripheral blood. The receptors originated from a human donor in a cohort sampled during active COVID-19.

The DNA of the CDR3 is TGTGCCAGCAGTGAACGCAGGGCCACAGATACGCAGTATTTT. Translation gives CASSERRATDTQYF. The chain joins TRBV2 to TRBJ2-3, with D possibly matching TRBD1 (5 bases). The V end was cut by 2 bases, the J end by 2 bases, with 8 bases between. This CDR3 comprises 14 residues. Germline CDR1 and CDR2: SNHLY and FYNNEI.

The chain links TRBV5-1 to TRBJ2-3; TRBD2 might be the D (5 bases). CDR1 and CDR2 (germline): SGHRS, YFSETQ. Trimming took 0 bases from V and 1 from J, leaving 12 bases between them. This CDR3 comprises 16 residues. The CDR3 bases are TGCGCCAGCAGCTTGGCGGGGTCCTTGGGCACAGATACGCAGTATTTT. Protein sequence: CASSLAGSLGTDTQYF.

V gene TRBV4-1 combines with J gene TRBJ2-3, with D possibly matching TRBD1 (6 bases). Trimming took 4 bases from V and 4 from J, leaving 18 bases between them. The CDR3 length is 16 residues. CDR1 MGHRA and CDR2 YSYEKL come from the germline V gene. CDR3 region: CASSPKGAGVADTQYF. As DNA, the CDR3 is TGCGCCAGCAGCCCCAAAGGGGCAGGGGTAGCAGATACGCAGTATTTT.

The gene calls are TRBV27 and TRBJ1-1; a weak D match, TRBD1 (6 bases). The germline V and J ends were trimmed by 0 bases and 1 base, with 9 bases remaining between them. Germline CDR1 MNHEY, CDR2 SMNVEV (reference sequence). CDR3 size: 15 residues. In DNA, the CDR3 is TGTGCCAGCAGTTTATCCTCAGGGGCGAACACTGAAGCTTTCTTT. Protein sequence: CASSLSSGANTEAFF.

The V gene is TRBV2, the J gene TRBJ1-1; 10 bases align to TRBD1. Germline V gives CDR1 SNHLY, CDR2 FYNNEI. Losses at the gene ends were 4 bases for V and 4 bases for J; bases not matched to a gene: 3. The CDR3 extends over 14 amino acids. This CDR3 reads CASSVRTGGTEAFF. For the CDR3, the DNA is TGTGCCAGCAGTGTACGGACAGGGGGCACTGAAGCTTTCTTT.

The chain combines TRBV12-5 with TRBJ1-1; D might be TRBD1 (5 bases). CDR3 size: 15 residues. Germline CDR1 and CDR2: LGHNT and FRNRAP. The V end was cut by 1 base, the J end by 4 bases, with 13 bases between. For the CDR3, the DNA is TGTGCTAGTGGTTTGGACCAGGGCCTAAGCACTGAAGCTTTCTTT. Encoded protein: CASGLDQGLSTEAFF.

The V call is TRBV6-5, the J call TRBJ2-7; a weak D match, TRBD1 (5 bases). Germline CDR1 and CDR2: MNHEY and SVGAGI. This CDR3 is 13 amino acids long. Here the CDR3 reads CASSNSWGAEQYV. CDR3 nucleotides: TGTGCCAGCAGTAACTCCTGGGGCGCGGAGCAGTACGTC.

The chain links TRBV24-1 to TRBJ2-1, with 11 bases matching TRBD2. Germline CDR1 KGHDR, CDR2 SFDVKD. The junction had 11 bases not matched to a gene; V was cut back by 4 bases and J by 7 bases. The CDR3 runs to 17 residues. CDR3 nucleotide sequence: TGTGCCACCAGTGACCCTACCGGGACTAGCGGAGTTAATGAGCAGTTCTTC. Amino acid sequence: CATSDPTGTSGVNEQFF.

The chain couples TRBV3-1 (or the pseudogene TRBV3-2) to TRBJ2-6, with 13 positions matching TRBD2. This CDR3 comprises 17 residues. The junction had 3 bases not matched to a gene; V was cut back by 3 bases and J by 4 bases. The germline V gene encodes CDR1 LGHDT and CDR2 YNNKEL (reference sequence). CDR3 DNA sequence: TGTGCCAGCAGCCAGGGACTAGCGGGAACCGGGGCCAACGTCCTGACTTTC. This sequence encodes CASSQGLAGTGANVLTF.

The chain combines TRBV19 with TRBJ1-5, with TRBD1 as a possible D gene (5 bases). Germline V CDR1 and CDR2: LNHDA, SQIVND (reference sequence). This CDR3 comprises 16 residues. V was trimmed by 0 bases and J by 3 bases, leaving 12 bases between them. This CDR3 is CASSIEGVPVNQPQHF. In DNA, the CDR3 is TGTGCCAGTAGTATAGAAGGGGTCCCGGTCAATCAGCCCCAGCATTTT.

This chain joins TRBV19 and TRBJ2-3; 7 bases align to TRBD1. V gave up 10 bases and J gave up 5 bases; unmatched junction bases: 9. The CDR3 has 13 residues. CDR1 and CDR2 from the germline V gene are LNHDA and SQIVND (reference sequence). CDR3 in DNA: TGTGCCACCGCTACAGGGGTGAGAGATACGCAGTATTTT. Its translation is CATATGVRDTQYF.

The rearrangement uses TRBV10-1 and TRBJ2-2; tentatively, D is TRBD1 (5 bases). This CDR3 contains 15 residues. V lost 6 bases and J lost 8, with 19 bases in between. Germline V CDR1 and CDR2: WNHNN, SYGVQD (reference sequence). CDR3 in amino acids: CASSREQAAQGELFF. The CDR3 nucleotides read TGCGCCAGCAGCCGCGAACAGGCTGCCCAAGGGGAGCTGTTTTTT.

The chain carries TRBV19 and TRBJ2-1; 7 nucleotides line up with TRBD1. V shed 2 bases and J 2 bases; nucleotides not matched to a gene: 6. The CDR3 sequence is 16 residues long. CDR1 and CDR2 (germline): LNHDA, SQIVND (reference sequence). The CDR3 is CASSIRADRTYNEQFF. The CDR3 bases are TGTGCCAGTAGTATAAGGGCGGACAGGACCTACAATGAGCAGTTCTTC.

The V gene is TRBV7-7, the J gene TRBJ2-5; 12 nucleotides match TRBD2. The germline CDR1 and CDR2 sequences are SSHAT and FNYEAQ (reference sequence). The CDR3 has 16 amino acids. J gave up 4 bases and V 3 bases, and 6 bases lay outside the gene matches. This CDR3 is CASSFGLAGHSETQYF. CDR3 coding DNA: TGTGCCAGCAGCTTCGGACTAGCGGGACACTCAGAGACCCAGTACTTC.

This chain links TRBV29-1 with TRBJ1-3; D is uncertain. Trimming pared 7 bases from V and 3 bases from J, leaving 19 bases between. CDR3 length: 15 residues. Germline-derived CDR1 and CDR2 are SQVTM and ANQGSEA. DNA for the CDR3: TGCAGCGCAATGGCCGACAAGGCGAATGGAAACACCATATATTTT. This encodes CSAMADKANGNTIYF.

Many counts were recorded for this clone. The chain uses TRBV28 and TRBJ1-4; the match to TRBD1 covers 7 bases. V shed 5 bases and J 3 bases; nucleotides not matched to a gene: 12. Germline CDR1 is MDHEN and CDR2 is SYDVKM. The CDR3 runs 17 residues. The CDR3 protein is CASSPMGRGTANEKLFF. CDR3 in DNA: TGTGCCAGCAGTCCAATGGGCAGGGGGACGGCTAATGAAAAACTGTTTTTT. Full variable domain (outside the CDR3, taken from reference TRBV28 and TRBJ1-4): DVKVTQSSRYLVKRTGEKVFLECVQDMDHENMFWYRQDPGLGLRLIYFSYDVKMKEKGDIPEGYSVSREKKERFSLILESASTNQTSMYLCASSPMGRGTANEKLFFGSGTQLSVL.

The rearrangement joins TRBV28 to TRBJ1-5, with a possible D match to TRBD1 (5 bases). V shed 3 bases and J shed 0 bases, with 12 bases lying between them. CDR3 length: 16 residues. The germline CDR1 and CDR2 sequences are MDHEN and SYDVKM. The CDR3 here is CASSFYRLGSNQPQHF. The CDR3, as DNA: TGTGCCAGCAGTTTTTACAGGCTAGGTAGCAATCAGCCCCAGCATTTT.

This clone was seen a handful of times. V usage is TRBV27 and J usage is TRBJ1-3; a weak D match, TRBD1 (6 bases). The germline V gene has CDR1 MNHEY and CDR2 SMNVEV (reference sequence). This CDR3 is built from 16 residues. Deletions cut 5 bases from V and 1 base from J, with 15 bases between. The CDR3: CASSDAGDRSGNTIYF. CDR3 bases: TGTGCCAGCAGTGACGCAGGGGATCGATCTGGAAACACCATATATTTT.

The chain uses TRBV4-1 and TRBJ1-1; D is uncertain. V was trimmed by 0 bases and J by 9 bases, leaving 11 bases between them. Germline V gene sequence: CDR1 MGHRA, CDR2 YSYEKL. The CDR3 loop spans 13 amino acids. For the CDR3, the DNA is TGCGCCAGCAGCCAAGAACGGGGATGGCAAGCTTTCTTT. It is translated as CASSQERGWQAFF.

The CDR3 reads CASSARLTWGEAFF. The CDR3 DNA reads TGTGCCAGCAGCGCCCGGCTTACCTGGGGCGAAGCTTTCTTT. The chain recombines TRBV9 with TRBJ1-1; possibly TRBD1 for D (5 bases). The V end lost 3 bases, the J end lost 8 bases, and 17 bases lay between the germline ends. The CDR3 totals 14 residues. The germline gives CDR1 SGDLS, CDR2 YYNGEE.

The count of this clone is one. V usage is TRBV19 and J usage is TRBJ2-4, with TRBD1 matching over 9 bases. The germline V gene has CDR1 LNHDA and CDR2 SQIVND (reference sequence). There are 16 residues in the CDR3. With V trimmed by 8 bases and J by 1 base, 9 bases remained unmatched. CDR3 loop: CASGTGRDEAKNIQYF. As DNA, the CDR3 is TGTGCCAGTGGGACAGGGCGCGATGAGGCCAAAAACATTCAGTACTTC.

The chain is built from TRBV6-6 and TRBJ2-7, with 11 bases aligning to TRBD2. The CDR3 runs 15 residues. Germline V gives CDR1 MNHNY, CDR2 SVGAGI (reference sequence). V gave up 6 bases and J gave up 4 bases; unmatched junction bases: 8. The CDR3 coding sequence is TGTGCCAGCAGGCGCGGGACTAGCGGACAGTACGAGCAGTACGTC. This gives the protein CASRRGTSGQYEQYV.

This clone was counted ten times or more. The chain is built from TRBV6-5 and TRBJ2-5; D might be TRBD1 (6 bases). The CDR3 totals 15 residues. Per germline, CDR1 MNHEY and CDR2 SVGAGI. Trimming took 6 bases from V and 5 from J, leaving 19 bases between them. CDR3: CASRAQTRGWETQYF. CDR3 in DNA: TGTGCCAGCAGGGCACAAACTAGGGGGTGGGAGACCCAGTACTTC.

The CDR3 sequence: CASSIPFVSTGELFF. The CDR3 nucleotides read TGTGCCAGTAGTATCCCGTTCGTTTCCACCGGGGAGCTGTTTTTT. The gene calls are TRBV19 and TRBJ2-2, with D unresolved. This CDR3 spans 15 amino acids. CDR1 and CDR2 from the germline V gene are LNHDA and SQIVND (reference sequence). V dropped 3 bases and J dropped 4 bases, with 12 bases sitting between them. Drawing the rest from reference TRBV19 and TRBJ2-2, the complete variable domain is DGGITQSPKYLFRKEGQNVTLSCEQNLNHDAMYWYRQDPGQGLRLIYYSQIVNDFQKGDIAEGYSVSREKKESFPLTVTSAQKNPTAFYLCASSIPFVSTGELFFGEGSRLTVL.

CDR3 in amino acids: CASRNRGAETQYF. CDR3 coding DNA: TGCGCCAGCAGGAACAGGGGTGCGGAGACCCAGTACTTC. The rearrangement joins TRBV5-1 to TRBJ2-5, with 7 positions matching TRBD1. CDR1 SGHRS and CDR2 YFSETQ come from the germline V gene. The CDR3 consists of 13 residues. After removal of 5 bases from V and 5 bases from J, the junction contained 6 bases not matched to a gene.

CDR3 coding DNA: TGTGCCAGCAGTTACTCGTACAGAAGTGGAAACACCATATATTTT. Translation gives CASSYSYRSGNTIYF. This chain joins TRBV6-6 and TRBJ1-3; D is unclear. Trimming removed 0 bases at V and 3 bases at J, with 9 bases between. This CDR3 has 15 amino acids. CDR1 MNHNY and CDR2 SVGAGI come from the germline V gene (reference sequence).

This clone has a single count. J is TRBJ2-2 and V is TRBV5-4, with 9 bases matching TRBD1. CDR3 length equals 16 residues. V lost 4 bases, J lost 6 bases, and 10 bases stayed unmatched. Germline V gene data show CDR1 as SGHNT and CDR2 as YYREEE (reference sequence). The CDR3 bases are TGTGCCAGCAGCCCGACGGGAAACAGGGGGCCCGGGGAGCTGTTTTTT. It encodes CASSPTGNRGPGELFF.